This TCR beta chain emerged from a study of metastatic and nonmetastatic thyroid tumors. Study-wide context: The comparison covered peripheral blood and tumor or nodule tissue in malignant and benign thyroid patients.

Findings and caveats of the study: Benign nodules were reported to have significantly lower TCR beta diversity than malignant thyroid tumors, in blood and tumor.

All patients were treatment-naive before thyroid surgery. At least ten counts were recorded for this clone. Its cognate antigen is unknown. The V gene lost 0 bases and the J gene lost 10 bases, with 15 bases spanning the gap. Per germline, CDR1 SGHDN and CDR2 FVKESK. This CDR3 is 14 amino acids long. Per the original data handling: What underpinned the distant-metastasis classifier for papillary thyroid cancer was the set of CDR3 differences across clinicopathological groups. Using MiXCR, TCRdb re-called clones from the PCR reads. The V and J calls here are based on TCRdb, not the publication. The table has about 25,000 clones, around 20% seen once.

The sequenced sample was adjacent normal tissue. The source of this sequence is a female donor with papillary thyroid cancer or a benign thyroid nodule (not recorded which). Some clones in this sample may be carry-over from other donors' samples. The V gene is TRBV14, the J gene TRBJ1-1, with D unresolved. The CDR3, as DNA: TGTGCCAGCAGCCAAGACGTGGTCAACCCGCGAGCTTTCTTT. It is translated as CASSQDVVNPRAFF. Full variable domain (missing parts from reference TRBV14 and TRBJ1-1): EAGVTQFPSHSVIEKGQTVTLRCDPISGHDNLYWYRRVMGKEIKFLLHFVKESKQDESGMPNNRFLAERTGGTYSTLKVQPAELEDSGVYFCASSQDVVNPRAFFGQGTRLTVV.